This T cell receptor beta chain was observed in a study of T cell changes during pregnancy in multiple sclerosis. This clone was observed once. The J segment lost 7 bases and the V segment lost 6 bases, leaving 3 bases of the junction unmatched. The germline gives CDR1 MNHNY, CDR2 SVGAGI (reference sequence). The CDR3 is made up of 13 amino acids. Assay: immunoSEQ multiplex PCR; the TCRdb copy retains only in-frame clones and omits some. The sample lists about 20,000 clones; about nine tenths were seen once. The TCR originated in a female donor in good health, enrolled as a control in a pregnancy study. The gene calls are TRBV6-6 and TRBJ2-2, with 9 bases that match TRBD1. Here the sequenced sample was CD8+ T cells from peripheral blood mononuclear cells, taken after pregnancy. CDR3 sequence reads: CASSGTGIGELFF. The CDR3 DNA sequence: TGTGCCAGCAGCGGGACAGGGATCGGGGAGCTGTTTTTT.